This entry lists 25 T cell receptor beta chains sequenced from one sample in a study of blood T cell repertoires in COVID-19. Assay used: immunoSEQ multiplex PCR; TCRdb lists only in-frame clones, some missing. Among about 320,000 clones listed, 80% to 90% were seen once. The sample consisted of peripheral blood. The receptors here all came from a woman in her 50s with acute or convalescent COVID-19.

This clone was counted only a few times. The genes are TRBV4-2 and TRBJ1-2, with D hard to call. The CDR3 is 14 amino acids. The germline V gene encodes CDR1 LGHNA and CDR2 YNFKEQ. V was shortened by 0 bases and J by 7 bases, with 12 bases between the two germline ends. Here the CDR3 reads CASSQEGYVPGYTF. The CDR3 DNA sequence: TGTGCCAGCAGCCAAGAGGGCTACGTGCCTGGCTACACCTTC.

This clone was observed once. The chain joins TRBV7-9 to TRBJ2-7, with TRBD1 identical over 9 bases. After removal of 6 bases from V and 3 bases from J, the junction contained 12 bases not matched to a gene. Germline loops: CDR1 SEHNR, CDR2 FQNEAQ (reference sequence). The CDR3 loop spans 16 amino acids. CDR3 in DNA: TGTGCCAGCAGTCTCTCCCTGACAGGGGGAGTCTACGAGCAGTACGTC. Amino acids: CASSLSLTGGVYEQYV.

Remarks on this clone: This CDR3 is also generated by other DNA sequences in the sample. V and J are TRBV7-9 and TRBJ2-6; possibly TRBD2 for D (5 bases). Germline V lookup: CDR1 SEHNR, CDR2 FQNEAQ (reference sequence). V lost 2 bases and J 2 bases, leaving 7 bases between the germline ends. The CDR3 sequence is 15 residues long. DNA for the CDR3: TGTGCCAGCAGCTTAACGGGGACTGGGGCCAACGTCCTGACTTTC. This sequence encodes CASSLTGTGANVLTF. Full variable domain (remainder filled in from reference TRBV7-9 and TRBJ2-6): DTGVSQNPRHKITKRGQNVTFRCDPISEHNRLYWYRQTLGQGPEFLTYFQNEAQLEKSRLLSDRFSAERPKGSFSTLEIQRTEQGDSAMYLCASSLTGTGANVLTFGAGSRLTVL.

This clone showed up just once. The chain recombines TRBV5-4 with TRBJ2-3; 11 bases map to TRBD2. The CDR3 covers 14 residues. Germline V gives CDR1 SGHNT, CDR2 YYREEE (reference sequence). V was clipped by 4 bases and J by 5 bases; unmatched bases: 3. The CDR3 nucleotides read TGTGCCAGCAGCCGGGGACTAGCGGAAGATACGCAGTATTTT. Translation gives CASSRGLAEDTQYF.

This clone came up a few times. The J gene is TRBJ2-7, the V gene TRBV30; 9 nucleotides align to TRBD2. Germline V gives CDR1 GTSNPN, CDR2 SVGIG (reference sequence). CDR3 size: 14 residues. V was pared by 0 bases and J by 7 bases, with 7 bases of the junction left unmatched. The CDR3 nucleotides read TGTGCCTGGAGTGTTAGCGGGGGAACAGGGGAGCAGTACTTC. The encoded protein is CAWSVSGGTGEQYF.

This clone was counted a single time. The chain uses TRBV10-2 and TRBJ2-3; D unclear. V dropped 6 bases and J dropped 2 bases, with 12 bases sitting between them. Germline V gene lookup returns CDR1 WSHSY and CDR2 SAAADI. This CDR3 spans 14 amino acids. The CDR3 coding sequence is TGCGCCAGCAGGCGAGCGCGAAACACAGATACGCAGTATTTT. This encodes CASRRARNTDTQYF.

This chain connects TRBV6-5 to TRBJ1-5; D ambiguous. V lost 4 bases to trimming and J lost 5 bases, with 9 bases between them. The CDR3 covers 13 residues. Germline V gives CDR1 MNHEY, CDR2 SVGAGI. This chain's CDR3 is CASSLGLYQPQHF. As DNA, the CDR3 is TGTGCCAGCAGTTTAGGACTGTATCAGCCCCAGCATTTT.

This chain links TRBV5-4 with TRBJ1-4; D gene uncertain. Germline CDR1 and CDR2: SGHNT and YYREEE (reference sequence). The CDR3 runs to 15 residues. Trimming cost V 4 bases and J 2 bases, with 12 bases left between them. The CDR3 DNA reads TGTGCCAGCAGCGGAAACGGGGTGACTAATGAAAAACTGTTTTTT. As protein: CASSGNGVTNEKLFF.

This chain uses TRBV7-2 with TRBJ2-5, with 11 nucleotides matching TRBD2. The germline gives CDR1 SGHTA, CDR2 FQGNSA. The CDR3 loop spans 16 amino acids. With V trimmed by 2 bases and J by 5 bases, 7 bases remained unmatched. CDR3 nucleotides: TGTGCCAGCAGCTTACGAGGACTAGCGGGTATGGAGACCCAGTACTTC. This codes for CASSLRGLAGMETQYF. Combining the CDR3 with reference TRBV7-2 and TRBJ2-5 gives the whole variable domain GAGVSQSPSNKVTEKGKDVELRCDPISGHTALYWYRQSLGQGLEFLIYFQGNSAPDKSGLPSDRFSAERTGGSVSTLTIQRTQQEDSAVYLCASSLRGLAGMETQYFGPGTRLLVL.

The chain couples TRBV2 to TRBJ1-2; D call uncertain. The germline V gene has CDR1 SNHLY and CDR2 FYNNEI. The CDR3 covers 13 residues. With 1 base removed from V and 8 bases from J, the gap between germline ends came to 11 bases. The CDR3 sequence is CASSEEAGGGYTF. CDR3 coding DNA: TGTGCCAGCAGTGAAGAGGCAGGTGGCGGCTACACCTTC. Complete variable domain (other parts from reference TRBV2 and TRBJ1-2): EPEVTQTPSHQVTQMGQEVILRCVPISNHLYFYWYRQILGQKVEFLVSFYNNEISEKSEIFDDQFSVERPDGSNFTLKIRSTKLEDSAMYFCASSEEAGGGYTFGSGTRLTVV.

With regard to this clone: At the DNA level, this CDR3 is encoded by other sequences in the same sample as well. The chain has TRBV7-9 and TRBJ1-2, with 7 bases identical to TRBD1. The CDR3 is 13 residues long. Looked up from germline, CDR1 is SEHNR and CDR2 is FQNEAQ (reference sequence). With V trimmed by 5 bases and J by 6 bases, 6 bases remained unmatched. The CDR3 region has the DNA TGTGCCAGCAGCCTCCGACAGGGCCATGGCTACACCTTC. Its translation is CASSLRQGHGYTF.

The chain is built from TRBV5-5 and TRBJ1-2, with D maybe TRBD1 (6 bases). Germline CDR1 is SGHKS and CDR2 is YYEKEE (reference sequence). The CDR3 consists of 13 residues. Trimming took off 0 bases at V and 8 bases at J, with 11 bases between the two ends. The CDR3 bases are TGTGCCAGCAGCTTGGGCAGGGGCGGCGGCTACACCTTC. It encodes CASSLGRGGGYTF. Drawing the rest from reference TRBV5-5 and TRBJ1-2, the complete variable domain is DAGVTQSPTHLIKTRGQQVTLRCSPISGHKSVSWYQQVLGQGPQFIFQYYEKEERGRGNFPDRFSARQFPNYSSELNVNALLLGDSALYLCASSLGRGGGYTFGSGTRLTVV.

As DNA, the CDR3 is TGTGCCAGCAGCGCCGGACGGGATTCCGGCTACACCTTC. Translated, it gives CASSAGRDSGYTF. The chain uses TRBV7-9 and TRBJ1-2; D ambiguous. Germline CDR1 is SEHNR and CDR2 is FQNEAQ (reference sequence). This CDR3 is built from 13 residues. The V gene lost 5 bases and the J gene lost 8 bases, with 15 bases spanning the gap.

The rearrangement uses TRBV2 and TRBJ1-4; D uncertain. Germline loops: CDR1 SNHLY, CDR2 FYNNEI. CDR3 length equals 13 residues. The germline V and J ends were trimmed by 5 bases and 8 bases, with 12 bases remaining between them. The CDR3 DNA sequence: TGTGCCAGCAGTATTCAAGTCGGGGAAAAACTGTTTTTT. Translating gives CASSIQVGEKLFF.

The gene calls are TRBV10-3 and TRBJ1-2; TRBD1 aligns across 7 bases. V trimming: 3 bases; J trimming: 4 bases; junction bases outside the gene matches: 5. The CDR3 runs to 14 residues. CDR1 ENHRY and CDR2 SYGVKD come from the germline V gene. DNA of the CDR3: TGTGCCATCAGTGACCCCGGGACAGCCTATGGCTACACCTTC. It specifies CAISDPGTAYGYTF.

The CDR3 DNA reads TGTGCCGGGACTCCTCGGTTGGAGCTGTTTTTT. Protein product: CAGTPRLELFF. This chain uses TRBV7-9 with TRBJ2-2, with D possibly matching TRBD2 (6 bases). The germline CDR1 and CDR2 sequences are SEHNR and FQNEAQ (reference sequence). This CDR3 has 11 residues. Trimming took off 11 bases at V and 10 bases at J, with 14 bases between the two ends. The whole variable domain, remainder taken from reference TRBV7-9 and TRBJ2-2, is DTGVSQNPRHKITKRGQNVTFRCDPISEHNRLYWYRQTLGQGPEFLTYFQNEAQLEKSRLLSDRFSAERPKGSFSTLEIQRTEQGDSAMYLCAGTPRLELFFGEGSRLTVL.

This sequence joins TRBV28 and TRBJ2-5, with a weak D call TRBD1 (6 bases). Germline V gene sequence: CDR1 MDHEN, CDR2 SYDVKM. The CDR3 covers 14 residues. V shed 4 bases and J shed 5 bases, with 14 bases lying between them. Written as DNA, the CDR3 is TGTGCCAGCAGTTCGGGTGGACAGAGGGAGACCCAGTACTTC. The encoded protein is CASSSGGQRETQYF. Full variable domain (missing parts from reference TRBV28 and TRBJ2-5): DVKVTQSSRYLVKRTGEKVFLECVQDMDHENMFWYRQDPGLGLRLIYFSYDVKMKEKGDIPEGYSVSREKKERFSLILESASTNQTSMYLCASSSGGQRETQYFGPGTRLLVL.

In nucleotides, the CDR3 is TGTGCCAGCAGTTACTCGAGGGCGGTTTATGGCTACACCTTC. Protein: CASSYSRAVYGYTF. This chain links TRBV6-5 with TRBJ1-2; D call uncertain. Trimming left V 0 bases short and J 5 bases short, with 10 bases between. CDR3 size: 14 residues. Germline lookup yields CDR1 MNHEY and CDR2 SVGAGI.

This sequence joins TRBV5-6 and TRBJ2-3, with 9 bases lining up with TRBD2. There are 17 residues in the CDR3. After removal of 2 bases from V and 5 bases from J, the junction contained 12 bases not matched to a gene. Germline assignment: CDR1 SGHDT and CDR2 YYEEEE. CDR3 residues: CASSFYLAGAEGDTQYF. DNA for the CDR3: TGTGCCAGCAGCTTCTATTTAGCGGGGGCTGAGGGAGATACGCAGTATTTT.

The CDR3 region is CASGRRQGPMNTEAFF. CDR3 bases: TGTGCTAGTGGAAGACGACAGGGGCCTATGAACACTGAAGCTTTCTTT. The rearrangement links TRBV12-5 to TRBJ1-1; 8 positions agree with TRBD1. The CDR3 is 16 residues long. V shed 6 bases and J 0 bases; nucleotides not matched to a gene: 9. CDR1 LGHNT and CDR2 FRNRAP come from the germline V gene.

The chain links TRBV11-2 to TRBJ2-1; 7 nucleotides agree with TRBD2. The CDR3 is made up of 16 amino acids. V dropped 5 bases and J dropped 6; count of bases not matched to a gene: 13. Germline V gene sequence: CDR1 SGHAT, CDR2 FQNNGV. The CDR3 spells CASSPRWGAGSNEQFF. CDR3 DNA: TGTGCCAGCAGCCCGAGATGGGGAGCGGGAAGCAATGAGCAGTTCTTC.

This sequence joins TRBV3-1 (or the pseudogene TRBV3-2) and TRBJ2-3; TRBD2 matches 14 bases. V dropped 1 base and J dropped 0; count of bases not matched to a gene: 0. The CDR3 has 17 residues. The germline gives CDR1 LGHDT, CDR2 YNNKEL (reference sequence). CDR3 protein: CASSQGTSGGSTDTQYF. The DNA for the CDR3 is TGTGCCAGCAGCCAAGGGACTAGCGGGGGGAGCACAGATACGCAGTATTTT.

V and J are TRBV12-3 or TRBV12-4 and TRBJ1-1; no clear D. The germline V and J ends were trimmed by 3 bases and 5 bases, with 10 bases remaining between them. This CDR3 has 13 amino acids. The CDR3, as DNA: TGTGCCAGCAGTTTGAATGGAGAGACTGAAGCTTTCTTT. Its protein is CASSLNGETEAFF.

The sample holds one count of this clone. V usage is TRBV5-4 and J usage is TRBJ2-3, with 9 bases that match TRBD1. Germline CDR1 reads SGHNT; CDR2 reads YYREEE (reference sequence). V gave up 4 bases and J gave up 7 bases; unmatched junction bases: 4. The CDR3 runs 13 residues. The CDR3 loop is CASSAGTGNTQYF. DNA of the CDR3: TGTGCCAGCAGCGCCGGGACAGGGAATACGCAGTATTTT.

CDR3 in DNA: TGTGCCAGCAGTAGGGAGATCCAAGAGACCCAGTACTTC. It codes for CASSREIQETQYF. V and J are TRBV2 and TRBJ2-5; TRBD2 is a possible D gene (5 bases). Germline CDR1 reads SNHLY; CDR2 reads FYNNEI. Between the trimmed V and J ends, which lost 5 bases and 1 base, there was a span of 8 bases. The CDR3 totals 13 residues.